The 26 T cell receptor beta chains given below trace back to one sample, sequenced in a study of CD8+CD57+ T cells in acquired aplastic anemia. TCR beta VDJ combinations and CDR3 sequences were profiled from genomic DNA. TCRdb re-analysed the reads in MiXCR, keeping a single row per CDR3 protein. This sample has about 160,000 distinct CDR3 sequences; around 40% occur once, and the top ten carry about 1.1%. Sequences were obtained from sorted CD4+, CD8+, or CD8+CD57+ T cells (not recorded which) from PBMCs. The receptors originated from a human donor in good health.

For this clonotype: The junction shows a germline mismatch at one end, possibly a read error. V gene TRBV15 combines with J gene TRBJ2-2; tentative D call: TRBD1 (6 bases). The CDR3 length is 16 residues. The germline V gene encodes CDR1 LNHNV and CDR2 YYDKDF (reference sequence). The CDR3 region has the DNA TGTGCCACCAGCCAGAGGATGGGGGCTTACACCCGGGAGCTGTTTTTT. This translates into CATSQRMGAYTRELFF.

This chain links TRBV5-5 with TRBJ2-7, with 9 positions matching TRBD2. The CDR3 extends over 16 amino acids. Germline V gives CDR1 SGHKS, CDR2 YYEKEE (reference sequence). The V segment lost 2 bases and the J segment 6 bases; nucleotides outside the gene matches: 12. CDR3 DNA sequence: TGTGCCAGCAGCTTAGGCGGCGGGGGGGCCGTGGGCGAGCAGTACTTC. Protein sequence: CASSLGGGGAVGEQYF.

Turning to this clonotype: This could be a read error, since a much larger clone is one nucleotide away. CDR3 protein: CASSPWTGGGARETQYF. CDR3 DNA: TGTGCCAGCAGTCCATGGACTGGCGGGGGGGCGAGGGAGACCCAGTACTTC. The V gene is TRBV12-3 or TRBV12-4, the J gene TRBJ2-5; 9 bases are shared with TRBD2. V shed 5 bases and J 5 bases; nucleotides not matched to a gene: 15. CDR3 length: 17 residues.

This sequence joins TRBV10-3 and TRBJ2-5, with 7 bases matching TRBD1. The CDR3 totals 14 residues. The trim removed 4 bases at V and 5 bases at J, leaving 7 bases unmatched. Germline CDR1 and CDR2: ENHRY and SYGVKD. Here the CDR3 DNA reads TGTGCCATCAGTGCAACAGGGGTAACGGAGACCCAGTACTTC. Encoded protein: CAISATGVTETQYF.

This clonotype was seen at least ten times. This sequence joins TRBV9 and TRBJ2-1, with 7 bases aligning to TRBD2. V shed 1 base, J shed 5 bases, and the junction held 9 bases outside the gene matches. Looked up from germline, CDR1 is SGDLS and CDR2 is YYNGEE. This CDR3 region has 16 residues. The CDR3 spells CASSVQYSGFDNEQFF. The CDR3 coding sequence is TGTGCCAGCAGCGTACAATATAGCGGGTTTGACAATGAGCAGTTCTTC.

This clonotype was counted ten times or more. The chain links TRBV6-1 to TRBJ2-6; the D gene is possibly TRBD1 (5 bases). Trimming removed 3 bases at V and 3 bases at J, with 6 bases between. The CDR3 loop spans 14 amino acids. Germline V lookup: CDR1 MNHNS, CDR2 SASEGT. This CDR3 reads CASSDRVGANVLTF. The CDR3 nucleotides are TGTGCCAGCAGTGACAGGGTTGGGGCCAACGTCCTGACTTTC.

This clonotype was found many times. This chain joins TRBV19 and TRBJ2-1, with 7 bases matching TRBD2. The germline V gene encodes CDR1 LNHDA and CDR2 SQIVND (reference sequence). CDR3 length equals 14 residues. Losses at the gene ends were 3 bases for V and 12 bases for J; bases not matched to a gene: 11. For the CDR3, the DNA is TGTGCCAGTAGTATGGGGGGGAACAATGAGCGGCAGTTCTTC. It specifies CASSMGGNNERQFF.

The rearrangement joins TRBV2 to TRBJ1-3, with unresolved D. Germline CDR1 reads SNHLY; CDR2 reads FYNNEI. Trimming left V 3 bases short and J 3 bases short, with 6 bases between. The CDR3 is made up of 13 amino acids. In DNA, the CDR3 is TGTGCCAGCAGTGACGCAAGTGGAAACACCATATATTTT. Protein sequence: CASSDASGNTIYF. The variable domain in full, completed from reference TRBV2 and TRBJ1-3, reads EPEVTQTPSHQVTQMGQEVILRCVPISNHLYFYWYRQILGQKVEFLVSFYNNEISEKSEIFDDQFSVERPDGSNFTLKIRSTKLEDSAMYFCASSDASGNTIYFGEGSWLTVV.

The chain recombines TRBV2 with TRBJ2-3, with 10 bases matching TRBD2. Germline loops: CDR1 SNHLY, CDR2 FYNNEI. The CDR3 totals 13 residues. The ends lost 9 bases at V and 1 base at J; junction bases unmatched: 1. CDR3 bases: TGTGCCAGTACTAGCGGGGGCACAGATACGCAGTATTTT. As protein: CASTSGGTDTQYF.

This clonotype was counted ten times or more. V gene TRBV5-1 combines with J gene TRBJ1-2; possibly TRBD1 for D (5 bases). Per the germline V gene, CDR1 is SGHRS and CDR2 is YFSETQ. The CDR3 is 15 residues long. V lost 0 bases and J 2 bases, leaving 11 bases between the germline ends. The CDR3 reads CASSLGGTGNYGYTF. DNA of the CDR3: TGCGCCAGCAGCTTGGGCGGGACGGGAAACTATGGCTACACCTTC.

This clonotype was seen a handful of times. This chain connects TRBV9 to TRBJ1-2, with D unclear. V was shortened by 5 bases and J by 8 bases, with 13 bases between the two germline ends. In germline, CDR1 is SGDLS, CDR2 YYNGEE. This CDR3 is built from 12 residues. The CDR3 sequence: CASSLDVGGYTF. CDR3 sequence (DNA): TGTGCCAGCAGTTTGGACGTGGGAGGCTACACCTTC.

The chain joins TRBV7-2 to TRBJ1-6; no clear D. The germline V gene has CDR1 SGHTA and CDR2 FQGNSA. This CDR3 spans 14 amino acids. Trimming left V 2 bases short and J 10 bases short, with 12 bases between. The CDR3 coding sequence is TGTGCCAGCAGCTTAATGGACGGTCGATCACCCCTCCACTTT. The encoded protein is CASSLMDGRSPLHF.

About this clonotype: A read error may be the cause here, since a much bigger clone is one base away. V is TRBV6-5 and J is TRBJ2-2; D could derive from TRBD1 or TRBD2 (5 bases each). The germline V and J ends were trimmed by 4 bases and 2 bases, with 8 bases remaining between them. The CDR3 is 14 amino acids. Per the germline V gene, CDR1 is MNHEY and CDR2 is SVGAGI. Here the CDR3 reads CASSSRDNTGELFF. CDR3 sequence (DNA): TGTGCCAGCAGTTCGAGGGACAACACCGGGGAGCTGTTTTTT.

The chain uses TRBV2 and TRBJ2-2; 9 bases match TRBD2. V trimming: 7 bases; J trimming: 3 bases; junction bases outside the gene matches: 6. The germline CDR1 and CDR2 sequences are SNHLY and FYNNEI. The CDR3 spans 15 residues. The CDR3 protein is CASKWTSEHTGELFF. CDR3 nucleotides: TGTGCCAGCAAATGGACTAGCGAGCACACCGGGGAGCTGTTTTTT.

This clonotype was seen many times. The chain combines TRBV12-5 with TRBJ1-1, with D unresolved. The germline V gene has CDR1 LGHNT and CDR2 FRNRAP. Trimming stripped 4 bases from V and 0 bases from J, with 15 bases between. CDR3 size: 16 residues. This CDR3 reads CASGYPLREMNTEAFF. CDR3 coding DNA: TGTGCTAGTGGTTACCCCCTAAGGGAGATGAACACTGAAGCTTTCTTT. Full variable domain (outside the CDR3, taken from reference TRBV12-5 and TRBJ1-1): DARVTQTPRHKVTEMGQEVTMRCQPILGHNTVFWYRQTMMQGLELLAYFRNRAPLDDSGMPKDRFSAEMPDATLATLKIQPSEPRDSAVYFCASGYPLREMNTEAFFGQGTRLTVV.

This clonotype was picked up many times. This rearrangement joins TRBV20-1 to TRBJ2-5; a possible D gene is TRBD2 (6 bases). CDR1 and CDR2 (germline): DFQATT, SNEGSKA (reference sequence). Trimming took off 0 bases at V and 5 bases at J, with 19 bases between the two ends. The CDR3 spans 16 residues. The CDR3 DNA is TGCAGTGCTAGAGATCCTCGGGGCGGGAAAGGGGAGACCCAGTACTTC. This encodes CSARDPRGGKGETQYF.

With regard to this clonotype: Since a much larger clone is just one base distant, this may be a read error. The chain links TRBV2 to TRBJ2-7; D unresolved. This CDR3 is built from 15 residues. CDR1 SNHLY and CDR2 FYNNEI come from the germline V gene. The V end lost 6 bases, the J end lost 2 bases, and 17 bases lay between the germline ends. CDR3 sequence reads: CASSLVVGTPYEQYF. CDR3 nucleotides: TGTGCCAGCAGCTTAGTGGTGGGAACCCCCTACGAGCAGTACTTC.

The CDR3 region is CASSRVTAYEQYF. The CDR3 DNA sequence: TGTGCCAGCAGCAGGGTGACCGCCTACGAGCAGTACTTC. The chain couples TRBV7-2 to TRBJ2-7; no firm D call. V was shortened by 5 bases and J by 2 bases, with 10 bases between the two germline ends. The CDR3 length is 13 residues. From germline, CDR1 is SGHTA and CDR2 FQGNSA.

V and J are TRBV7-9 and TRBJ2-5; maybe TRBD2 (6 bases). CDR1 and CDR2 (germline): SEHNR, FQNEAQ (reference sequence). The V gene lost 6 bases and the J gene lost 3 bases, with 32 bases spanning the gap. CDR3 length: 20 amino acids. The CDR3, as DNA: TGTGCCAGCAGTCACCTGGGGGGTGTAGTCCTCTTAACCTCAAAAGAGACCCAGTACTTC. This translates into CASSHLGGVVLLTSKETQYF.

There are many counts of this clonotype. This chain uses TRBV3-1 with TRBJ2-3; D uncertain. This CDR3 region has 14 residues. Trimming removed 3 bases from V and 0 bases from J, with 7 bases in between. In germline, CDR1 is LGHDT, CDR2 YNNKEL (reference sequence). The CDR3 region has the DNA TGTGCCAGCAGCCACAGATCGAGCACAGATACGCAGTATTTT. Protein: CASSHRSSTDTQYF.

This clonotype was seen more than once but under ten times. The gene calls are TRBV2 and TRBJ2-7; D is perhaps TRBD1 (6 bases). CDR1 SNHLY and CDR2 FYNNEI come from the germline V gene. The CDR3 extends over 14 amino acids. The V end lost 4 bases, the J end lost 5 bases, and 15 bases lay between the germline ends. CDR3 DNA: TGTGCCAGCAGTGTAGGGACAAAAGGGCACGAGCAGTACTTC. Protein: CASSVGTKGHEQYF.

A note on this clonotype: Since no conserved phenylalanine or tryptophan closes the CDR3, a read error is the likely cause. The rearrangement uses TRBV12-3 or TRBV12-4 and TRBJ2-7; D may match TRBD1 or TRBD2 (5 bases each). The CDR3 has 14 amino acids. Trimming removed 5 bases at V and 0 bases at J, with 11 bases between. This CDR3 reads CASSLGRSSYEQYL. The CDR3 DNA sequence: TGTGCCAGCAGTCTGGGACGGTCCTCCTACGAGCAGTACCTC.

This clonotype has a count of ten or more. The chain joins TRBV5-1 to TRBJ1-1; the D is unclear. CDR1 is SGHRS and CDR2 is YFSETQ in the germline V gene. Trimming removed 4 bases at V and 5 bases at J, with 18 bases between. The CDR3 sequence is 15 residues long. CDR3 amino acids: CASSPNPMDRTEAFF. The DNA for the CDR3 is TGCGCCAGCAGCCCTAACCCCATGGATAGAACTGAAGCTTTCTTT.

This clonotype was observed many times. CDR3 DNA sequence: TGTGCCAGCAGCTTTACAGGGGGTCGGAACAATGAGCAGTTCTTC. Translating it yields CASSFTGGRNNEQFF. The J gene is TRBJ2-1, the V gene TRBV7-3; 8 positions agree with TRBD1. Germline CDR1 and CDR2: SGHTA and FQGTGA. V was pared by 3 bases and J by 5 bases, with 6 bases of the junction left unmatched. The CDR3 extends over 15 amino acids.

This clonotype was seen a handful of times. A much larger clone lies a single base off, so this may be a read error. The chain carries TRBV2 and TRBJ2-7, with 8 positions matching TRBD1. Germline assignment: CDR1 SNHLY and CDR2 FYNNEI. The CDR3 extends over 14 amino acids. DNA for the CDR3: TGTGCCAGCAAGATCCAGGGGGCCATATACGAGCAGTGCTTC. It codes for CASKIQGAIYEQCF.

J is TRBJ2-2 and V is TRBV5-4, with a possible D match to TRBD1 (6 bases). Germline assignment: CDR1 SGHNT and CDR2 YYREEE (reference sequence). The CDR3 has 14 amino acids. Trimming removed 4 bases at V and 6 bases at J, with 13 bases between. The CDR3 is CASSGQQGSGELFF. As DNA, the CDR3 is TGTGCCAGCAGCGGACAACAGGGTTCCGGGGAGCTGTTTTTT.